This TCR beta chain was captured by sequencing in a study of technical replicates of blood from a handful of donors. The CDR3 is 15 amino acids. Looked up from germline, CDR1 is SNHLY and CDR2 is FYNNEI. V lost 6 bases, J lost 0 bases, and 4 bases stayed unmatched. Clones were sequenced by immunoSEQ multiplex PCR, and TCRdb holds only the in-frame ones, with some missing. The table shows more than 80,000 clones, with 85% to 95% occurring only once. The V and J genes are TRBV2 and TRBJ1-1, with 10 bases lining up with TRBD1. The source of this sequence is a human donor in good health. Sequencing was done on a sample of T cells isolated from PBMCs. CDR3 sequence (DNA): TGTGCCAGCAGCCGGGACAGGGGATTGAACACTGAAGCTTTCTTT. Residues: CASSRDRGLNTEAFF.